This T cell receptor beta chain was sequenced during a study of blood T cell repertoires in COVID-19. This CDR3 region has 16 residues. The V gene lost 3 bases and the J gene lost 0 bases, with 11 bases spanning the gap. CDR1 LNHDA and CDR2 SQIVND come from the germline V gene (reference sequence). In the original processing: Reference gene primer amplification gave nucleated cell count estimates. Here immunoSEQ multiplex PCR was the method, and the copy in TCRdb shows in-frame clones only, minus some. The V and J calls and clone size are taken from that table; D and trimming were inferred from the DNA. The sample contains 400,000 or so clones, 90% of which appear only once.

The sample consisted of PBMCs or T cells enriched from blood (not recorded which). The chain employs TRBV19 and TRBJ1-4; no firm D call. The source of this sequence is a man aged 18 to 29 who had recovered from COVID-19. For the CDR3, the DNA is TGTGCCAGTAGTATCGACACCCTTGCAACTAATGAAAAACTGTTTTTT. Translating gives CASSIDTLATNEKLFF.